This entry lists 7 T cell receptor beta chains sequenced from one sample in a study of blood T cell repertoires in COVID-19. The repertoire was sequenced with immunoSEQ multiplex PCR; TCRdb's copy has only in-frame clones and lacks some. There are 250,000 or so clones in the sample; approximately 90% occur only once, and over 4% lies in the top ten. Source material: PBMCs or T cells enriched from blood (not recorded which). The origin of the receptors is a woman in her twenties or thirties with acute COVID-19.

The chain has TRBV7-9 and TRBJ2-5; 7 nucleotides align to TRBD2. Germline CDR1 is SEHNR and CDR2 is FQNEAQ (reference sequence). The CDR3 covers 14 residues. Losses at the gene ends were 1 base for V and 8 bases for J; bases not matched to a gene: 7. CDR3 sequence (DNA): TGTGCCAGCAGCTTAGTTAGCGGGCAGCGTACCCAGTACTTC. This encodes CASSLVSGQRTQYF. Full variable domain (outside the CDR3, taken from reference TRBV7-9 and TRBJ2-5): DTGVSQNPRHKITKRGQNVTFRCDPISEHNRLYWYRQTLGQGPEFLTYFQNEAQLEKSRLLSDRFSAERPKGSFSTLEIQRTEQGDSAMYLCASSLVSGQRTQYFGPGTRLLVL.

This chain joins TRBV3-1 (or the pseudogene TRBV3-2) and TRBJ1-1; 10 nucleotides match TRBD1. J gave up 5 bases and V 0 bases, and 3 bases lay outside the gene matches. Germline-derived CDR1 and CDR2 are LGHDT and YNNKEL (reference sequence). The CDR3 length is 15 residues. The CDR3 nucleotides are TGTGCCAGCAGCCAAGAGGGACAGGGGAATACTGAAGCTTTCTTT. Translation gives CASSQEGQGNTEAFF.

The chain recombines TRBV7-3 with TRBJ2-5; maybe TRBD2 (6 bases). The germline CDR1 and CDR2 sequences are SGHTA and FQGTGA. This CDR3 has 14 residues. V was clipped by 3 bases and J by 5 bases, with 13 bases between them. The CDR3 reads CASSFGTAGETQYF. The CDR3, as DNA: TGTGCCAGCAGCTTTGGGACTGCGGGGGAGACCCAGTACTTC.

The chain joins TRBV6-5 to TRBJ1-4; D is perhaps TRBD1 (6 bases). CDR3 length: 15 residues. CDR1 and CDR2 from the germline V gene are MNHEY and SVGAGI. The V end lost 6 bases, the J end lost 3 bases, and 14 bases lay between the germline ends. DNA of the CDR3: TGTGCCAGCAGAAATCAGGGGTCTGCTAATGAAAAACTGTTTTTT. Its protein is CASRNQGSANEKLFF.

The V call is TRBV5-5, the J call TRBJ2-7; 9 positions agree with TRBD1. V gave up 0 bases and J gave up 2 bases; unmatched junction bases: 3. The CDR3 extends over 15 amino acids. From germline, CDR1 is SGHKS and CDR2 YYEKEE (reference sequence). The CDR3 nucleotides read TGTGCCAGCAGCTTGGAACAGGGGGCCCCCTACGAGCAGTACTTC. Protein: CASSLEQGAPYEQYF.

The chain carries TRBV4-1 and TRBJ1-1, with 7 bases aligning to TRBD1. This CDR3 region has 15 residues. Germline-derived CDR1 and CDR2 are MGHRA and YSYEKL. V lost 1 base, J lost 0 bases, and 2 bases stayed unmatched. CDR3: CASSQGGQLNTEAFF. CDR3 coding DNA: TGCGCCAGCAGCCAAGGGGGACAGTTGAACACTGAAGCTTTCTTT.

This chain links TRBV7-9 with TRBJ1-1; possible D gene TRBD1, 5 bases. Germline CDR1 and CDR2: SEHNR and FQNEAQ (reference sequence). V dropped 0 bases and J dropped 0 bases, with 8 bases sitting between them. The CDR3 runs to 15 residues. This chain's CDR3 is CASSLAQGLNTEAFF. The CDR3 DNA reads TGTGCCAGCAGCTTAGCGCAGGGCTTGAACACTGAAGCTTTCTTT.